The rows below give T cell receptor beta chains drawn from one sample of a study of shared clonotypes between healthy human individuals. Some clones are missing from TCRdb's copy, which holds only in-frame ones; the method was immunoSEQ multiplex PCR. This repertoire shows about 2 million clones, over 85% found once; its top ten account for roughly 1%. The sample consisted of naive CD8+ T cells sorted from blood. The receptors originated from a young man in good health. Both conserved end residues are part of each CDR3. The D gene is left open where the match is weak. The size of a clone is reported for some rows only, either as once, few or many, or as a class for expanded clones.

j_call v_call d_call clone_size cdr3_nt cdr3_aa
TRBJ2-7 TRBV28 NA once TGTGCCAGCAGCCTGGGTCACCTCTCCTACGAGCAGTACTTC CASSLGHLSYEQYF
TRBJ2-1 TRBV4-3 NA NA TGCGCCAGCAGCCAAGTGGAGGGCAATGAGCAGTTCTTC CASSQVEGNEQFF
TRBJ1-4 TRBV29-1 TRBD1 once TGCAGCGTTCTTCCTATGGGCCAGGGGGCCTATGATGAAAAACTGTTTTTT CSVLPMGQGAYDEKLFF
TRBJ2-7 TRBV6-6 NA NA TGTGCCAGCAGTTACTCCGACAGTACCTACGAGCAGTACTTC CASSYSDSTYEQYF
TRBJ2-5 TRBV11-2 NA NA TGTGCCAGCAAGGATGTGGTGTACCAAGAGACCCAGTACTTC CASKDVVYQETQYF
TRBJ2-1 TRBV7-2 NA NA TGTGCCAGCAGCCGCCCGTACAATGAGCAGTTCTTC CASSRPYNEQFF
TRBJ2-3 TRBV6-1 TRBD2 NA TGTGCCAGCAGTGTTCTGAGACTAGCGGGGAGCACAGATACGCAGTATTTT CASSVLRLAGSTDTQYF
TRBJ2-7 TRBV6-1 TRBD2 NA TGTGCCAGCAGTGAAGCATTAGCGGGAGGGTACTACGAGCAGTACTTC CASSEALAGGYYEQYF
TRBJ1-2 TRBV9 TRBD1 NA TGTGCCAGCAGCCCGCGGGACAGAATTAACTATGGCTACACCTTC CASSPRDRINYGYTF
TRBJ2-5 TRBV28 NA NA TGTGCCAGCAGTTTTAGACTAGGGCCGGAGACCCAGTACTTC CASSFRLGPETQYF
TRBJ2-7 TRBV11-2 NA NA TGTGCCAGCAGCCGGCGGGGGCCGGGCGAGCAGTACTTC CASSRRGPGEQYF
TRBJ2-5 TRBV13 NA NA TGTGCCAGCAGCTGGTCAAGCCAAGAGACCCAGTACTTC CASSWSSQETQYF
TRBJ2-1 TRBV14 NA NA TGTGCCAGCAGCCAAGATGGGAGCTCCTACAATGAGCAGTTCTTC CASSQDGSSYNEQFF
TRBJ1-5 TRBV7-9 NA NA TGTGCCAGCAGCTCGGGGGCACAGCCCCAGCATTTT CASSSGAQPQHF
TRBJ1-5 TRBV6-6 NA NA TGTGCCAGCAATCAGTCGGGTGATCAGCCCCAGCATTTT CASNQSGDQPQHF
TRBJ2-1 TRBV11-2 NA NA TGTGCCAGCAGCTTAGGGGGCCTGCCAATCAATGAGCAGTTCTTC CASSLGGLPINEQFF
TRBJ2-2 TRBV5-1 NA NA TGCGCCAGCAGCTTGCAGATGAGCACCGGGGAGCTGTTTTTT CASSLQMSTGELFF
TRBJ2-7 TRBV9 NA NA TGTGCCAGCAGCCCTAGCCCCGGGACTGGCTCCTACGAGCAGTACTTC CASSPSPGTGSYEQYF
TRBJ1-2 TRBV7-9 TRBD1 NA TGTGCCAGCAGCACCGACCTGGACAGGGCAGGGGGCTACACCTTC CASSTDLDRAGGYTF
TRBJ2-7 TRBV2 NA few TGTGCCAGCAGTGGTGGCAGGACCTTCTCCTACGAGCAGTACTTC CASSGGRTFSYEQYF
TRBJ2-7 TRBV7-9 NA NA TGTGCCAGCAGCCCTCCCCAGACCTACGAGCAGTACTTC CASSPPQTYEQYF
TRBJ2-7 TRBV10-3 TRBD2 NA TGTGCCATCAGTTTAGGCGGGGGGACCTACGAGCAGTACTTC CAISLGGGTYEQYF
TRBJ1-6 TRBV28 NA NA TGTGCCACCGACACGGACAAACTTACGAGCTCCTATAATTCACCCCTCCACTTT CATDTDKLTSSYNSPLHF
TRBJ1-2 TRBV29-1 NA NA TGCAGCGCGTTTACTGACTATGGCTACACCTTC CSAFTDYGYTF
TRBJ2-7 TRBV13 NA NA TGTGCCAGACCTGGTTGGGAGTGTTCCTACGAGCAGTACTTC CARPGWECSYEQYF
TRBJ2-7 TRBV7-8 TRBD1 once TGTGCCAGCAGCCCAGGGGGTTCCTACGAGCAGTACTTC CASSPGGSYEQYF
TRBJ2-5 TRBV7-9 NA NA TGTGCCAGCAGTTATTTATACGAACAAGAGACCCAGTACTTC CASSYLYEQETQYF
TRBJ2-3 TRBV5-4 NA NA TGTGCCAGCAGCTTGACCAAACGGGACACAGATACGCAGTATTTT CASSLTKRDTDTQYF
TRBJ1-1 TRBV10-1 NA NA TGCGCCAGTCAGGGGAACACTGAAGCTTTCTTT CASQGNTEAFF
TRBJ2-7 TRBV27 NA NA TGTGCCAGCAGTTTTGGGGGCGAGCAGTACTTC CASSFGGEQYF
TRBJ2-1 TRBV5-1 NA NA TGCGCCAGCAGAATGGCAGGGGGAGGACTCAATGAGCAGTTCTTC CASRMAGGGLNEQFF
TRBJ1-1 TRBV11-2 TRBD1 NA TGTGCCAGCAGCCACCCGACAGGGGTTTGGACTGAAGCTTTCTTT CASSHPTGVWTEAFF
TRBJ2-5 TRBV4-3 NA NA TGCGCCAGCAGCCATAATGGCAGGGTAGAGACCCAGTACTTC CASSHNGRVETQYF
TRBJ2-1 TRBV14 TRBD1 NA TGTGCCAGCAGCCAAGAATTTGGACAGGGGGCTAATGAGCAGTTCTTC CASSQEFGQGANEQFF
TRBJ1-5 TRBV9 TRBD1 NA TGTGCCAGCAGCATAGGGGTAGGGACAGAAAATCAGCCCCAGCATTTT CASSIGVGTENQPQHF
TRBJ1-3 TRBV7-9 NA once TGTGCCAGCAGCTTAGGGGAATGGGGTCTCGGAAACACCATATATTTT CASSLGEWGLGNTIYF
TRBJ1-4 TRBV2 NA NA TGTGCCAGCAGCTGGAGGGGTGGTGAAAAACTGTTTTTT CASSWRGGEKLFF
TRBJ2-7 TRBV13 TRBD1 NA TGTGCCAGCAGCCAGGGACAGACCTCCTACGAGCAGTACTTC CASSQGQTSYEQYF
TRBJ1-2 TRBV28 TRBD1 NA TGTGCCAGCAGTTCCCCGGGACAGGGGAAGTATGGCTACACCTTC CASSSPGQGKYGYTF
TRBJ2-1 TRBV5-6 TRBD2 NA TGTGCCAGCAGCTCGGTCTCGGGGGGGAGCTACAATGAGCAGTTCTTC CASSSVSGGSYNEQFF
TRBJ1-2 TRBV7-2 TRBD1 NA TGTGCCAGCAGCTTAGGGGGACAGCCATATAATGACAACTATGGCTACACCTTC CASSLGGQPYNDNYGYTF
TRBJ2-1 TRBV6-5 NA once TGTGCCAGCAGTTACCATTACAGGAGTAACAATGAGCAGTTCTTC CASSYHYRSNNEQFF
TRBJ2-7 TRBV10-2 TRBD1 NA TGCGCCAGCAGTGAGGGGTTACAGGGGGCTTACGAGCAGTACTTC CASSEGLQGAYEQYF
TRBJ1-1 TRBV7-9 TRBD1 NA TGTGCCAGCAGCTCGGGAACAGGGGTTAGGGGCACTGAAGCTTTCTTT CASSSGTGVRGTEAFF
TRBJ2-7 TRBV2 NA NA TGTGCCAGCATCATCCAGAGGATCGACGAGCAGTACTTC CASIIQRIDEQYF
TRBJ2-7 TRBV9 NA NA TGTGCCAGCAGCGTAGAAGGGTCCTACGGGGACGAGCAGTACTTC CASSVEGSYGDEQYF
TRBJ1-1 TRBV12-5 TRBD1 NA TGTGCTAGTGGTTGGGGACAGGGGATCACTGAAGCTTTCTTT CASGWGQGITEAFF
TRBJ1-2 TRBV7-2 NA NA TGTGCCAGCAGCTTAGATCGGACGAGCTTCTATGGCTACACCTTC CASSLDRTSFYGYTF
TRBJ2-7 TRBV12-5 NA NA TGTGCTAGTGGTTTTATGGACTACGAGCAGTACTTC CASGFMDYEQYF
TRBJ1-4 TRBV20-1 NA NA TGCAGTGCTAGAGACGGGAGTGGACTGTTTTTT CSARDGSGLFF
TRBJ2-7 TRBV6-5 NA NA TGTGCCAGCGGTGTAGCTCCCTACGAGCAGTACTTC CASGVAPYEQYF
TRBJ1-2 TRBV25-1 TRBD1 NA TGTGCCAGTTCGCAGGGGGTGGGCTATGGCTACACCTTC CASSQGVGYGYTF
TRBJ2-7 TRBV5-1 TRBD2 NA TGCGCCAGCAGCTTTAATGAAGCGGGGTCTCTCGAGCAGTACTTC CASSFNEAGSLEQYF
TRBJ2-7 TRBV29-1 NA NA TGCAGCGTTGAAACAGACTCCTACGAGCAGTACTTC CSVETDSYEQYF
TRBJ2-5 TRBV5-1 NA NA TGCGCCAGCAGCTTGGAAGATTGGGGGGAGACCCAGTACTTC CASSLEDWGETQYF